This T cell receptor (beta chain) was identified in a study of molecular identifiers for immune sequencing clone quantification. Details on this clonotype: The antigen is unknown.

CDR1 MNHNY and CDR2 SVGAGI come from the germline V gene (reference sequence). The CDR3 covers 16 residues. The V end lost 6 bases, the J end lost 2 bases, and 16 bases lay between the germline ends. MiXCR, applied by TCRdb to the PCR reads, yields one record per CDR3 protein. Among nearly 650,000 distinct CDR3 sequences listed, 25% were seen once. Overall study findings and caveats: Spiked Jurkat TCR RNA equivalent to one cell was reportedly detectable in about a million naive cells.

Sequenced input: naive CD8+ T cells from blood, with Jurkat cell RNA spiked in. Subset meaning: FACS-sorted CD8+CD4-CCR7+CD45RA+ naive T cells. The receptor's source is a human donor in good health. Some libraries in this study had Jurkat cell RNA spiked in. This sequence joins TRBV6-6 and TRBJ2-2, with a tentative D call TRBD1 (6 bases). The CDR3 is CASRYLTGQNTGELFF. DNA of the CDR3: TGTGCCAGCAGATATTTGACAGGACAAAACACCGGGGAGCTGTTTTTT.